What follows are 19 T cell receptor beta chains derived from one specimen sequenced in a study of cytomegalovirus exposure and HLA in healthy donors. A multiplex PCR was run with 60 Vbeta primers and 13 Jbeta primers. Only in-frame clones appear in the TCRdb table, and some are missing; sequencing was by immunoSEQ multiplex PCR. The sample includes around 150,000 clones, about four fifths of them seen just once. The sample comprised PBMCs. The receptors originated from a human donor in good health.

A remark on this clone: The identical CDR3 is also encoded by other nucleotide sequences in the sample. The CDR3 region has the DNA TGTGCCAGCAGCTTGTCCTACCAAGAGACCCAGTACTTC. As protein: CASSLSYQETQYF. V is TRBV5-4 and J is TRBJ2-5; the D is unclear. Germline CDR1 reads SGHNT; CDR2 reads YYREEE (reference sequence). The CDR3 consists of 13 residues. V lost 1 base, J lost 0 bases, and 4 bases lay in between.

In this sample, this clone turned up once. The V call is TRBV5-4, the J call TRBJ2-3, with TRBD2 matching over 9 bases. Germline CDR1 is SGHNT and CDR2 is YYREEE (reference sequence). The V and J ends lost 6 bases and 2 bases, in that order; junction bases with no gene match: 10. This CDR3 comprises 16 residues. The DNA of the CDR3 is TGTGCCAGCACCGCGGGAACTAGCGGGCTCACAGATACGCAGTATTTT. Its translation: CASTAGTSGLTDTQYF. Full variable domain (outside the CDR3, taken from reference TRBV5-4 and TRBJ2-3): ETGVTQSPTHLIKTRGQQVTLRCSSQSGHNTVSWYQQALGQGPQFIFQYYREEENGRGNFPPRFSGLQFPNYSSELNVNALELDDSALYLCASTAGTSGLTDTQYFGPGTRLTVL.

The chain joins TRBV2 to TRBJ2-1; D might be TRBD2 (6 bases). From germline, CDR1 is SNHLY and CDR2 FYNNEI. This CDR3 region has 15 residues. Trimming pared 7 bases from V and 4 bases from J, leaving 17 bases between. CDR3 sequence reads: CASNRGGDTYNEQFF. The CDR3 nucleotides read TGTGCCAGCAATCGGGGCGGGGATACTTACAATGAGCAGTTCTTC.

The chain recombines TRBV5-4 with TRBJ2-1, with 10 positions matching TRBD1. The CDR3 runs to 14 residues. The V and J ends lost 3 bases and 3 bases, in that order; junction bases with no gene match: 0. CDR1 is SGHNT, CDR2 YYREEE, per germline (reference sequence). The CDR3 here is CASSWDRGYNEQFF. Here the CDR3 DNA reads TGTGCCAGCAGCTGGGACAGGGGCTACAATGAGCAGTTCTTC.

The genes are TRBV5-4 and TRBJ2-7, with D perhaps matching TRBD1 (5 bases). Trimming stripped 0 bases from V and 3 bases from J, with 13 bases between. The CDR3 consists of 15 residues. CDR1 and CDR2 from the germline V gene are SGHNT and YYREEE (reference sequence). CDR3 coding DNA: TGTGCCAGCAGCTTGGGACAGCTCAAAAACTACGAGCAGTACTTC. This codes for CASSLGQLKNYEQYF.

The rearrangement links TRBV23-1 to TRBJ1-5; TRBD1 might be the D (5 bases). TRBV23-1 is filed as an ORF, its function uncertain. This CDR3 comprises 16 residues. Trimming took 4 bases from V and 0 from J, leaving 13 bases between them. CDR3 nucleotides: TGCGCCAGCAGTCCGGGGAGGACAATTAGCAATCAGCCCCAGCATTTT. This translates into CASSPGRTISNQPQHF.

The rearrangement uses TRBV7-6 and TRBJ2-2; 8 positions agree with TRBD2. With V trimmed by 5 bases and J by 3 bases, 5 bases remained unmatched. The CDR3 is made up of 15 amino acids. Germline V CDR1 and CDR2: SGHVS, FNYEAQ. CDR3: CASSRSGGDTGELFF. The CDR3, as DNA: TGTGCCAGCAGCCGGAGCGGGGGTGACACCGGGGAGCTGTTTTTT.

The rearrangement links TRBV5-4 to TRBJ1-1; no clear D. Looked up from germline, CDR1 is SGHNT and CDR2 is YYREEE (reference sequence). Trimming stripped 0 bases from V and 2 bases from J, with 11 bases between. This CDR3 spans 15 amino acids. The CDR3 region has the DNA TGTGCCAGCAGCTTGGGGACTACACCAAACACTGAAGCTTTCTTT. Amino acids: CASSLGTTPNTEAFF.

The chain combines TRBV6-1 with TRBJ1-4, with D perhaps TRBD1 (5 bases). This CDR3 is 15 amino acids long. The germline gives CDR1 MNHNS, CDR2 SASEGT. Trimming took 5 bases from V and 7 from J, leaving 17 bases between them. The CDR3 DNA is TGTGCCAGCAGTAAAGTAAGAAGGGGCGTTGAAAAACTGTTTTTT. It encodes CASSKVRRGVEKLFF.

The rearrangement uses TRBV11-2 and TRBJ2-7; 9 positions agree with TRBD1. V shed 5 bases, J shed 4 bases, and the junction held 12 bases outside the gene matches. The CDR3 extends over 16 amino acids. Germline V gene sequence: CDR1 SGHAT, CDR2 FQNNGV. CDR3 protein: CASSVLLPGTGYEQYF. For the CDR3, the DNA is TGTGCCAGCAGCGTACTCCTCCCCGGGACAGGGTACGAGCAGTACTTC.

This clone was observed a handful of times. The V gene is TRBV4-1, the J gene TRBJ1-5; no clear D. With 3 bases removed from V and 2 bases from J, the gap between germline ends came to 20 bases. The CDR3 is made up of 18 amino acids. Germline assignment: CDR1 MGHRA and CDR2 YSYEKL. CDR3 residues: CASSQKHSGRSGNQPQHF. The CDR3 nucleotides read TGCGCCAGCAGCCAGAAGCACTCGGGGAGGTCGGGCAATCAGCCCCAGCATTTT.

This chain links TRBV4-1 with TRBJ1-5; tentatively, D is TRBD1 (5 bases). Trimming pared 1 base from V and 7 bases from J, leaving 17 bases between. Germline lookup yields CDR1 MGHRA and CDR2 YSYEKL. The CDR3 has 16 amino acids. The CDR3 sequence is CASSQVWDLAGQPQHF. The CDR3 DNA reads TGCGCCAGCAGCCAAGTTTGGGACTTAGCAGGGCAGCCCCAGCATTTT.

The chain combines TRBV7-2 with TRBJ2-3, with 10 bases fitting TRBD2. The CDR3 has 17 residues. J gave up 5 bases and V 2 bases, and 10 bases lay outside the gene matches. The germline V gene encodes CDR1 SGHTA and CDR2 FQGNSA. CDR3 nucleotide sequence: TGTGCCAGCAGCTTAATCAGATTAGCGGGAGGATTAGATACGCAGTATTTT. Translation: CASSLIRLAGGLDTQYF.

This chain joins TRBV9 and TRBJ1-5; D not resolved. In germline, CDR1 is SGDLS, CDR2 YYNGEE. There are 17 residues in the CDR3. Trimming pared 4 bases from V and 4 bases from J, leaving 21 bases between. In DNA form, the CDR3 reads TGTGCCAGCAGCCCCTCGGAGGGTTTGGAGGGAAATCAGCCCCAGCATTTT. Encoded protein: CASSPSEGLEGNQPQHF. The variable domain in full, completed from reference TRBV9 and TRBJ1-5, reads DSGVTQTPKHLITATGQRVTLRCSPRSGDLSVYWYQQSLDQGLQFLIQYYNGEERAKGNILERFSAQQFPDLHSELNLSSLELGDSALYFCASSPSEGLEGNQPQHFGDGTRLSIL.

This chain uses TRBV5-6 with TRBJ2-7; weak D call: TRBD1 (6 bases). The CDR3 length is 16 residues. Germline-derived CDR1 and CDR2 are SGHDT and YYEEEE. The V gene lost 2 bases and the J gene lost 4 bases, with 19 bases spanning the gap. CDR3 DNA sequence: TGTGCCAGCAGCTTCGGTATGTACAGGGAGCAATACGAGCAGTACTTC. Translating it yields CASSFGMYREQYEQYF.

V gene TRBV7-2 combines with J gene TRBJ1-1, with 9 nucleotides matching TRBD1. Per the germline V gene, CDR1 is SGHTA and CDR2 is FQGNSA. The CDR3 contains 16 residues. Trimming took 5 bases from V and 5 from J; bases not matched to a gene: 12. The chain's CDR3 is CASSLAPGTGRTEAFF. For the CDR3, the DNA is TGTGCCAGCAGCCTCGCCCCCGGGACAGGGAGGACTGAAGCTTTCTTT. Together with reference TRBV7-2 and TRBJ1-1, the CDR3 gives the full variable domain: GAGVSQSPSNKVTEKGKDVELRCDPISGHTALYWYRQSLGQGLEFLIYFQGNSAPDKSGLPSDRFSAERTGGSVSTLTIQRTQQEDSAVYLCASSLAPGTGRTEAFFGQGTRLTVV.

The chain uses TRBV7-6 and TRBJ2-5; D might be TRBD1 (6 bases). V was pared by 1 base and J by 2 bases, with 8 bases between. The germline V gene encodes CDR1 SGHVS and CDR2 FNYEAQ. CDR3 size: 14 residues. CDR3 nucleotide sequence: TGTGCCAGCAGCTTAGGGACAGTACAAGAGACCCAGTACTTC. Translating it yields CASSLGTVQETQYF.

A word on this clone: Other DNA sequences from this sample encode an identical CDR3 as well. The chain uses TRBV30 and TRBJ2-3; 8 positions agree with TRBD2. Unmatched junction bases numbered 0, after V lost 0 bases and J lost 1 base. Germline loops: CDR1 GTSNPN, CDR2 SVGIG (reference sequence). This CDR3 spans 14 amino acids. For the CDR3, the DNA is TGTGCCTGGAGTGTTAGCGGGGGCACAGATACGCAGTATTTT. Translating it yields CAWSVSGGTDTQYF.

This clone was picked up one time. The V gene is TRBV7-9, the J gene TRBJ2-1; D unresolved. Trimming removed 4 bases at V and 6 bases at J, with 16 bases between. This CDR3 spans 15 amino acids. The germline V gene has CDR1 SEHNR and CDR2 FQNEAQ (reference sequence). CDR3 sequence: CASSYDGRYVNEQFF. The CDR3 DNA sequence: TGTGCCAGCAGCTACGATGGTCGCTACGTCAATGAGCAGTTCTTC. Variable domain in full (rest from reference TRBV7-9 and TRBJ2-1): DTGVSQNPRHKITKRGQNVTFRCDPISEHNRLYWYRQTLGQGPEFLTYFQNEAQLEKSRLLSDRFSAERPKGSFSTLEIQRTEQGDSAMYLCASSYDGRYVNEQFFGPGTRLTVL.